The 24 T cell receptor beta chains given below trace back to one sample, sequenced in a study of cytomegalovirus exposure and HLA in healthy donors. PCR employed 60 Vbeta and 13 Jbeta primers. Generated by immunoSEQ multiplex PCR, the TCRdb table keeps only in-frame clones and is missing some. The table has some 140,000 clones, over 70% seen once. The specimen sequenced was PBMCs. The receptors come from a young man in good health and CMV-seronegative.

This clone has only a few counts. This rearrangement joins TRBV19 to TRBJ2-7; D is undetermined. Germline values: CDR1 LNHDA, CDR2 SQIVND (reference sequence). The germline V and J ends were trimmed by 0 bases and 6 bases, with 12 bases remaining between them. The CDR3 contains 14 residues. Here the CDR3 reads CASSIDLLRSEQYF. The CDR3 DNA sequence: TGTGCCAGTAGTATAGATCTGTTGCGGAGCGAGCAGTACTTC. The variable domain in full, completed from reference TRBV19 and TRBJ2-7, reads DGGITQSPKYLFRKEGQNVTLSCEQNLNHDAMYWYRQDPGQGLRLIYYSQIVNDFQKGDIAEGYSVSREKKESFPLTVTSAQKNPTAFYLCASSIDLLRSEQYFGPGTRLTVT.

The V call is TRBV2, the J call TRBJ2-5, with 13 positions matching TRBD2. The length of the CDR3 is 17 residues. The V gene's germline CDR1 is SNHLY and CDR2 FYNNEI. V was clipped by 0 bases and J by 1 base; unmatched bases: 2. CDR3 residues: CASSEAGTSGVQETQYF. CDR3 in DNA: TGTGCCAGCAGTGAAGCTGGGACTAGCGGGGTCCAAGAGACCCAGTACTTC.

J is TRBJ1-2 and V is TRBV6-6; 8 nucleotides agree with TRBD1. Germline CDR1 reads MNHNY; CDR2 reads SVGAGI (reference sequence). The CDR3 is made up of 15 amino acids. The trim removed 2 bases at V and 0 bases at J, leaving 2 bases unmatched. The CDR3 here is CASSYGQGPNYGYTF. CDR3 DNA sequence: TGTGCCAGCAGTTACGGACAGGGCCCTAACTATGGCTACACCTTC.

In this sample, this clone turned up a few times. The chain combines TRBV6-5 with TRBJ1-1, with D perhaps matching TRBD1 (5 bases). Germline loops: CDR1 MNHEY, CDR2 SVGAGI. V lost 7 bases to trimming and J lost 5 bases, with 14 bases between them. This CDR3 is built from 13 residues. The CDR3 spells CASINPQGTEAFF. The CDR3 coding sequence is TGTGCCAGCATCAACCCCCAGGGAACTGAAGCTTTCTTT.

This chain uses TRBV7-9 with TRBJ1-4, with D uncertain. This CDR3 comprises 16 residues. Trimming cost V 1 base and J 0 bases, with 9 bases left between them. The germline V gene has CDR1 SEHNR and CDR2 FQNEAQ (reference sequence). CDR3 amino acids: CASSLDGTATNEKLFF. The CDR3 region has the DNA TGTGCCAGCAGCTTAGATGGCACAGCAACTAATGAAAAACTGTTTTTT.

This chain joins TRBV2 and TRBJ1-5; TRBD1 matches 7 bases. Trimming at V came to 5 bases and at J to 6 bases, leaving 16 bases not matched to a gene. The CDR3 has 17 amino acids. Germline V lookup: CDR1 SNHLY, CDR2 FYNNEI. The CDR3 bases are TGTGCCAGCAGTCCCGTGAGAGGGGGCGGGGGGTCTCAGCCCCAGCATTTT. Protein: CASSPVRGGGGSQPQHF.

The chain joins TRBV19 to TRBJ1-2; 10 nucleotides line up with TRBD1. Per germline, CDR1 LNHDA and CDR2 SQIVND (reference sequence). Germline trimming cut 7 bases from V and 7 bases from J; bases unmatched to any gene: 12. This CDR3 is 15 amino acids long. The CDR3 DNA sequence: TGTGCCAGTACCAACGGACAGGGGGGATATGGTGGCTACACCTTC. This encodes CASTNGQGGYGGYTF.

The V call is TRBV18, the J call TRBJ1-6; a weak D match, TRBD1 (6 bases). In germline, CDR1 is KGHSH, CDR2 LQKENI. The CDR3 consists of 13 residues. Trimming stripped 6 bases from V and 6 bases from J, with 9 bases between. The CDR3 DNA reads TGTGCCAGCTCCCAGGACAGTAATTCACCCCTCCACTTT. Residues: CASSQDSNSPLHF.

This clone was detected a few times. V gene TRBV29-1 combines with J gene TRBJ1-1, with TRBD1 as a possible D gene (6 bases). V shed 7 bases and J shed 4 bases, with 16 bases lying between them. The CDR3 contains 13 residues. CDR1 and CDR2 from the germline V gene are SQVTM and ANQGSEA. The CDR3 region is CSAARGQSTEAFF. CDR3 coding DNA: TGCAGCGCTGCGCGGGGGCAGAGCACTGAAGCTTTCTTT.

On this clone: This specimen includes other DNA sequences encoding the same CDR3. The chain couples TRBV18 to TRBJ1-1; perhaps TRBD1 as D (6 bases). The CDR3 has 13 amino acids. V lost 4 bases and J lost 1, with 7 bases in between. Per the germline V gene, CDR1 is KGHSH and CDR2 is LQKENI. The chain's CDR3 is CASSRGQNTEAFF. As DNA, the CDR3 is TGTGCCAGCTCACGGGGACAGAACACTGAAGCTTTCTTT. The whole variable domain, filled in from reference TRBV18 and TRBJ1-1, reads NAGVMQNPRHLVRRRGQEARLRCSPMKGHSHVYWYRQLPEEGLKFMVYLQKENIIDESGMPKERFSAEFPKEGPSILRIQQVVRGDSAAYFCASSRGQNTEAFFGQGTRLTVV.

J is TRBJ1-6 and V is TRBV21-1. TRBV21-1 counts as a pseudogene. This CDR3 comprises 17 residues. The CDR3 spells CASSARFPSSYNSPLHF. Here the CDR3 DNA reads TGTGCCAGCAGCGCAAGGTTTCCTAGCTCCTATAATTCACCCCTCCACTTT.

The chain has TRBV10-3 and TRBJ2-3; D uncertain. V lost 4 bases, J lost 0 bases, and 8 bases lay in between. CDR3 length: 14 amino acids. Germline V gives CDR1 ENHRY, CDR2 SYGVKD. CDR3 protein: CAISVQKSTDTQYF. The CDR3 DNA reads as TGTGCCATCAGTGTCCAGAAAAGCACAGATACGCAGTATTTT.

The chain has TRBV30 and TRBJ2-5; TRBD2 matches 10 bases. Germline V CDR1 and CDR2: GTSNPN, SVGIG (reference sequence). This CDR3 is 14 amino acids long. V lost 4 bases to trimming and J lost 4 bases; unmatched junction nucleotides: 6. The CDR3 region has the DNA TGTGCCTGGAATCTAGCGGGGGTTGTAGAGACCCAGTACTTC. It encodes CAWNLAGVVETQYF. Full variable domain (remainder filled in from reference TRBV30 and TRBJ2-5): SQTIHQWPATLVQPVGSPLSLECTVEGTSNPNLYWYRQAAGRGLQLLFYSVGIGQISSEVPQNLSASRPQDRQFILSSKKLLLSDSGFYLCAWNLAGVVETQYFGPGTRLLVL.

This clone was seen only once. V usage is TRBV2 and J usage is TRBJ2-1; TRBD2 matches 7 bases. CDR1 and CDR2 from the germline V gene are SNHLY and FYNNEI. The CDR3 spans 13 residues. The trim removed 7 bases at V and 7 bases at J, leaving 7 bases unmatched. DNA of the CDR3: TGTGCCAGCAACGTGGGGACTATTAATGAGCAGTTCTTC. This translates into CASNVGTINEQFF.

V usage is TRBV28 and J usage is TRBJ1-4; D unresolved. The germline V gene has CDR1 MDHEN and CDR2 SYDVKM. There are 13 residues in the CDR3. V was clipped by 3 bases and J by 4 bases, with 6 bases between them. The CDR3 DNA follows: TGTGCCAGCAGTTTGAGGTATAATGAAAAACTGTTTTTT. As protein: CASSLRYNEKLFF.

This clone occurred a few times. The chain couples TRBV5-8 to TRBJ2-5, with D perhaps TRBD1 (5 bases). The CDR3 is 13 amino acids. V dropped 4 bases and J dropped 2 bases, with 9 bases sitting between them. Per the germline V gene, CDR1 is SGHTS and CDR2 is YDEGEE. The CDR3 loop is CASSTRQQETQYF. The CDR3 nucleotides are TGTGCCAGCAGCACCAGACAGCAAGAGACCCAGTACTTC.

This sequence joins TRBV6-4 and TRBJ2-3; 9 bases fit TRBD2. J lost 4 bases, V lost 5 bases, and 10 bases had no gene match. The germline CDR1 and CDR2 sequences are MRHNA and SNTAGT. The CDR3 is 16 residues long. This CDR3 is CASSRLAGFAPDTQYF. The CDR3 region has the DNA TGTGCCAGCAGTCGGCTAGCGGGGTTCGCTCCAGATACGCAGTATTTT.

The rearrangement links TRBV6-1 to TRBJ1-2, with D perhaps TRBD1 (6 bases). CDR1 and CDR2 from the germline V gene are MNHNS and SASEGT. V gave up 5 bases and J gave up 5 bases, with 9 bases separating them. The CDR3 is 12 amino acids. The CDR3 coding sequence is TGTGCCAGCAGTAACCAGGGGTATGGCTACACCTTC. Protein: CASSNQGYGYTF.

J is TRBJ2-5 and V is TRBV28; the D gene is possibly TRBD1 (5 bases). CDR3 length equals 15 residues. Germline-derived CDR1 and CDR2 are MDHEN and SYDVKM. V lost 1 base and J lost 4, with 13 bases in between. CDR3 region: CASSLSPRVGETQYF. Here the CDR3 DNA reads TGTGCCAGCAGTTTATCGCCCAGGGTCGGAGAGACCCAGTACTTC.

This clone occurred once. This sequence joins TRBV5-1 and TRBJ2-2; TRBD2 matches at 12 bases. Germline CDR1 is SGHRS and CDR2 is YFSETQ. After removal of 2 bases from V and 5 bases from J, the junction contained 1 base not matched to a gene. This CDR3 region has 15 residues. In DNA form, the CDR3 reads TGCGCCAGCAGCTTCGGACTAGCGGGAACCGGGGAGCTGTTTTTT. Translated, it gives CASSFGLAGTGELFF.

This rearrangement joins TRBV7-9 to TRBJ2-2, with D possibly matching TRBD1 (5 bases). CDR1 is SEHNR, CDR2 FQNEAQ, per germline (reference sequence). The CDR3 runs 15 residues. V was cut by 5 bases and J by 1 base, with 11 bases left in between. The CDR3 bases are TGTGCCAGCAGCCCCAGACAGAAGAACACCGGGGAGCTGTTTTTT. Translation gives CASSPRQKNTGELFF.

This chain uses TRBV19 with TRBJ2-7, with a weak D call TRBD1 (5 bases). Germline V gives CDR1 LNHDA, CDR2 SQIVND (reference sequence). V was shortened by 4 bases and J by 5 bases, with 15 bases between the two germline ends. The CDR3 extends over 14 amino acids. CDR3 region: CASSTSRGNNEQYF. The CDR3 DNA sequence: TGTGCCAGTAGTACCTCAAGGGGTAACAACGAGCAGTACTTC.

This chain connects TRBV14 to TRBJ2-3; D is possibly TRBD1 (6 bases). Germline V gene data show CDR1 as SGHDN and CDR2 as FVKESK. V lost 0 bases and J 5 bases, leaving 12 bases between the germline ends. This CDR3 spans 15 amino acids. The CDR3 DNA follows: TGTGCCAGCAGCCAAGACTGGGGGCCGGGAGATACGCAGTATTTT. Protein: CASSQDWGPGDTQYF.

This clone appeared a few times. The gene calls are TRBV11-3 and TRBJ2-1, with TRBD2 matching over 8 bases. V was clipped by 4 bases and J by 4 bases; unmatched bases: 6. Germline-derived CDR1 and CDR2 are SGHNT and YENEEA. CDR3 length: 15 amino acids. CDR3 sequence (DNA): TGTGCCAGCAGCTCCCTCGGGGGGGGGTACAATGAGCAGTTCTTC. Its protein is CASSSLGGGYNEQFF.